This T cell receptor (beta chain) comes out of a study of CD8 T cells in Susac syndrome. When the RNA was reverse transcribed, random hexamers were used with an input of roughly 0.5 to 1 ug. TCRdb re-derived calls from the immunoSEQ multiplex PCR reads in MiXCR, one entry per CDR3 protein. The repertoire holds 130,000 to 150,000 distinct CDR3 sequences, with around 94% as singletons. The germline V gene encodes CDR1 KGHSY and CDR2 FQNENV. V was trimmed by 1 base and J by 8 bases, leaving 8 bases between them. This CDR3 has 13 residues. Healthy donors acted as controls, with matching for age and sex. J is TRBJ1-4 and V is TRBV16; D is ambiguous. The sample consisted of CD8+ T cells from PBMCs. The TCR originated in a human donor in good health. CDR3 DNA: TGTGCCAGCAGCCAATACGGTGGGGAAAAACTGTTTTTT. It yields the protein CASSQYGGEKLFF.